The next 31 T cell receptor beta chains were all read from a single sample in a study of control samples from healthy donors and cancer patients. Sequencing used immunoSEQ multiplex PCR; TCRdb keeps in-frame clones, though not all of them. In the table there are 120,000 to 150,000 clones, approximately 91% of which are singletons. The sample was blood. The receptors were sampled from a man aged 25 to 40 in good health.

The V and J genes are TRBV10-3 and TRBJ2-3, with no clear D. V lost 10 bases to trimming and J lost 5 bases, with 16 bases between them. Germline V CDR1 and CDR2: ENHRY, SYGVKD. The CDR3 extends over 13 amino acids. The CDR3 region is CATSQVIGDTQYF. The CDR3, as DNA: TGTGCCACCTCTCAGGTCATAGGAGATACGCAGTATTTT.

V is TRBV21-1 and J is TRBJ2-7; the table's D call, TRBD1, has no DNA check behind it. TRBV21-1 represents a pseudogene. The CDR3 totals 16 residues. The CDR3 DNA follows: TGTGCCAGCAGCAAACTTGGCAGGGCAGGCCCCTACGAGCAGTACTTC. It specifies CASSKLGRAGPYEQYF.

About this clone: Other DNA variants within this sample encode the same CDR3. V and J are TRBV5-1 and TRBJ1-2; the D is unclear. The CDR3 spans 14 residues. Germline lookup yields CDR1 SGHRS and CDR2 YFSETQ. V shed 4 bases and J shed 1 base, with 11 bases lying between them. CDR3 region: CASSLDGINYGYTF. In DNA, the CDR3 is TGCGCCAGCAGCCTTGACGGAATTAACTATGGCTACACCTTC. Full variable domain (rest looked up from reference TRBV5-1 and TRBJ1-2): KAGVTQTPRYLIKTRGQQVTLSCSPISGHRSVSWYQQTPGQGLQFLFEYFSETQRNKGNFPGRFSGRQFSNSRSEMNVSTLELGDSALYLCASSLDGINYGYTFGSGTRLTVV.

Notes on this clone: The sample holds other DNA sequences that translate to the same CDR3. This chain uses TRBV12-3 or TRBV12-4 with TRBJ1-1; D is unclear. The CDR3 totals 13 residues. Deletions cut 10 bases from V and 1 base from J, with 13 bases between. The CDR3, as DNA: TGTGCCATCTCGTTGGGCGGGAACACTGAAGCTTTCTTT. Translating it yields CAISLGGNTEAFF.

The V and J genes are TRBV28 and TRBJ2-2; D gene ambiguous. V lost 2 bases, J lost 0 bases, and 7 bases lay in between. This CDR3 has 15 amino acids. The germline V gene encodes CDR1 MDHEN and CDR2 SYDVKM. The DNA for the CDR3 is TGTGCCAGCAGTTTAAACGGAGCGAACACCGGGGAGCTGTTTTTT. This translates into CASSLNGANTGELFF.

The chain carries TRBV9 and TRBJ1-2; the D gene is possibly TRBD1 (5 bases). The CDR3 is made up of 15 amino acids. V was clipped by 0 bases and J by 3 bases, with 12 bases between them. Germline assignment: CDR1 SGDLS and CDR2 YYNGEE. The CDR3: CASSVAGRGDYGYTF. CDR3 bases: TGTGCCAGCAGCGTAGCGGGGCGGGGAGACTATGGCTACACCTTC.

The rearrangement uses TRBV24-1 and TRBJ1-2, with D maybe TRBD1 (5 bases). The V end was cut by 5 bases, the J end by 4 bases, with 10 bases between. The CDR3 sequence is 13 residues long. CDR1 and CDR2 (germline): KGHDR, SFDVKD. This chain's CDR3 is CATSGGDLYGYTF. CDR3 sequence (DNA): TGTGCCACCAGTGGTGGGGACCTCTATGGCTACACCTTC.

Here the CDR3 reads CASSPSTSGEQFF. CDR3 in DNA: TGTGCCAGCTCACCCTCGACTAGCGGGGAGCAGTTCTTC. This chain joins TRBV18 and TRBJ2-1; the match to TRBD2 covers 10 bases. CDR1 KGHSH and CDR2 LQKENI come from the germline V gene. The CDR3 length is 13 residues. Trimming took 3 bases from V and 10 from J; bases not matched to a gene: 3.

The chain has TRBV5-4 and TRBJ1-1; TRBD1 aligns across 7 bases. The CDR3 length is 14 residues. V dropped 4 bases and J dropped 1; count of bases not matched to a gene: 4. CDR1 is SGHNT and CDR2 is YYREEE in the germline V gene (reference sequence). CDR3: CASSLDRENTEAFF. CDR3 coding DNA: TGTGCCAGCAGCCTTGACAGGGAGAACACTGAAGCTTTCTTT.

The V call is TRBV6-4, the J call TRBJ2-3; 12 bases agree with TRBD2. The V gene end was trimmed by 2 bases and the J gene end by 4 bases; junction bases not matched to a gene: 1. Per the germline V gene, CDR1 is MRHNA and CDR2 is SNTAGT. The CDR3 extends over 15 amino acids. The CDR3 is CASSDASGGADTQYF. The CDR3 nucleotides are TGTGCCAGCAGTGACGCTAGCGGGGGGGCAGATACGCAGTATTTT.

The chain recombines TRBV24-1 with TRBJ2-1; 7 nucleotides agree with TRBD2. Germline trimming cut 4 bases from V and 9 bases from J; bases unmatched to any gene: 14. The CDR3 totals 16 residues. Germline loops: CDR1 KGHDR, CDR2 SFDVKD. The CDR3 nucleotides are TGTGCCACCAGTGACCCCGGACTAGGGATCGACGGTGAGCAGTTCTTC. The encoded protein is CATSDPGLGIDGEQFF.

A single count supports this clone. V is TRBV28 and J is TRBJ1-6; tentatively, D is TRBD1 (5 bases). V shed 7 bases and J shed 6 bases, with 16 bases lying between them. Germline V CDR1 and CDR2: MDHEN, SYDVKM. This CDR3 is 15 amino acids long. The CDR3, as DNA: TGTGCCAGCACGCGGGGGGGTACGGCTAATTCACCCCTCCACTTT. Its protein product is CASTRGGTANSPLHF.

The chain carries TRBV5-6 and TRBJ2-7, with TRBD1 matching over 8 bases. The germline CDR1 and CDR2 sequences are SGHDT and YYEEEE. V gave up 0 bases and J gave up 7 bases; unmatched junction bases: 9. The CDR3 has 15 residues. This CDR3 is CASSLGPTGAGEQYF. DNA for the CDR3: TGTGCCAGCAGCTTGGGTCCGACAGGGGCTGGAGAGCAGTACTTC.

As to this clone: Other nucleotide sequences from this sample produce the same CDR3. The CDR3 DNA sequence: TGTGCCAGCAGTTCCGGGACAGGCACCTACGAGCAGTACTTC. Translation gives CASSSGTGTYEQYF. The chain joins TRBV28 to TRBJ2-7, with 8 bases matching TRBD1. The CDR3 runs to 14 residues. Germline assignment: CDR1 MDHEN and CDR2 SYDVKM. Trimming cost V 4 bases and J 2 bases; bases outside gene matches: 4.

The CDR3 DNA reads as TGTGCCAGCAGCTTGGATGGAGGGTTCGGAAACACCATATATTTT. Its protein is CASSLDGGFGNTIYF. This chain links TRBV5-5 with TRBJ1-3; the D is unclear. Germline V gene lookup returns CDR1 SGHKS and CDR2 YYEKEE (reference sequence). The CDR3 covers 15 residues. Between the trimmed V and J ends, which lost 0 bases and 4 bases, there was a span of 11 bases. Combining the CDR3 with reference TRBV5-5 and TRBJ1-3 gives the whole variable domain DAGVTQSPTHLIKTRGQQVTLRCSPISGHKSVSWYQQVLGQGPQFIFQYYEKEERGRGNFPDRFSARQFPNYSSELNVNALLLGDSALYLCASSLDGGFGNTIYFGEGSWLTVV.

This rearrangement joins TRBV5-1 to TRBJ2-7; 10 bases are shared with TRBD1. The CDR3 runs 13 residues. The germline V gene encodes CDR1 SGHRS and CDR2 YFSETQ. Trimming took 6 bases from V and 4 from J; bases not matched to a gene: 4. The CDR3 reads CASTGQGEYEQYF. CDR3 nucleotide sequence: TGCGCCAGCACTGGACAGGGGGAATACGAGCAGTACTTC.

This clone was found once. CDR3 sequence (DNA): TGTGCCAGCTCACCAGGACGGGGTGGCTACACCTTC. Amino acids: CASSPGRGGYTF. The chain is built from TRBV18 and TRBJ1-2; D unresolved. Germline loops: CDR1 KGHSH, CDR2 LQKENI. The V end lost 2 bases, the J end lost 7 bases, and 8 bases lay between the germline ends. The CDR3 has 12 amino acids.

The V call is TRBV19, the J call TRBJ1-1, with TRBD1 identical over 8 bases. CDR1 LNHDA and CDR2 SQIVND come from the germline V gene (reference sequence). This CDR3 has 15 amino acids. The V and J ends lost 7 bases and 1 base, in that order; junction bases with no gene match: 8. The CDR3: CASTVRGQGNTEAFF. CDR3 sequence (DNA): TGTGCCAGTACAGTCCGAGGACAGGGGAACACTGAAGCTTTCTTT.

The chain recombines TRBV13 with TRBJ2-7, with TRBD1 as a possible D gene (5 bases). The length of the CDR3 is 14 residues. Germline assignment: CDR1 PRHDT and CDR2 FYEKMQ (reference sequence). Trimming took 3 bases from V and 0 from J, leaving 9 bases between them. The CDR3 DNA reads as TGTGCCAGCAGCTTCACAGGCAACTCCTACGAGCAGTACTTC. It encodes CASSFTGNSYEQYF.

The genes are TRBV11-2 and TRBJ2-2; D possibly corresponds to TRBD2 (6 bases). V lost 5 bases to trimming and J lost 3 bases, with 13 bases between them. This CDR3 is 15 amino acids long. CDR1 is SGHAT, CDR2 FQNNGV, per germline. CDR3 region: CASSPRGGYTGELFF. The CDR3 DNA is TGTGCCAGCAGCCCCCGTGGGGGGTACACCGGGGAGCTGTTTTTT.

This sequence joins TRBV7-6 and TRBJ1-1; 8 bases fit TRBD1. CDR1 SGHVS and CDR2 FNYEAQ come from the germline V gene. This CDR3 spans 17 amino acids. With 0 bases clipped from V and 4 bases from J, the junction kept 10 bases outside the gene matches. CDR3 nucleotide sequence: TGTGCCAGCAGCTTAGCTGCAGACAGGGGTTTAGGCACTGAAGCTTTCTTT. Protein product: CASSLAADRGLGTEAFF.

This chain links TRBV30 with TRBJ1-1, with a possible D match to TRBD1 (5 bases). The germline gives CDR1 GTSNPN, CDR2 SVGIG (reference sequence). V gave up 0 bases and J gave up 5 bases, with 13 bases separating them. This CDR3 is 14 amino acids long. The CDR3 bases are TGTGCCTGGAGTGTACGAGCAGGGCGGACTGAAGCTTTCTTT. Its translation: CAWSVRAGRTEAFF.

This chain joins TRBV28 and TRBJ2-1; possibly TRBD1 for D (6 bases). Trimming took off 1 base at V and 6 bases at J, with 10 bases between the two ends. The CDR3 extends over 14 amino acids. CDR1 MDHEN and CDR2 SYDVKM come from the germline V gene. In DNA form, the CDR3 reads TGTGCCAGCAGTTTATATACAGGGAGCAATGAGCAGTTCTTC. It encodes CASSLYTGSNEQFF.

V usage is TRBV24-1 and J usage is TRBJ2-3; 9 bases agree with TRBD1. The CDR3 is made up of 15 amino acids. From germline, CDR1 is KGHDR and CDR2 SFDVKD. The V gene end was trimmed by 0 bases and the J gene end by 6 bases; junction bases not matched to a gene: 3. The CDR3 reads CATSDLGQGRDTQYF. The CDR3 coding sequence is TGTGCCACCAGTGATTTGGGACAGGGGAGGGATACGCAGTATTTT.

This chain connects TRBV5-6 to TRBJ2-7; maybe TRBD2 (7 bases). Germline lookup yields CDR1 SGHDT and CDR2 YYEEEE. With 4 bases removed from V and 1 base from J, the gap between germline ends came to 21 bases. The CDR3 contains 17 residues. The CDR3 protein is CASSPFLGGAFSYEQYF. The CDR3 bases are TGTGCCAGCAGCCCCTTTTTAGGGGGGGCCTTTTCCTACGAGCAGTACTTC.

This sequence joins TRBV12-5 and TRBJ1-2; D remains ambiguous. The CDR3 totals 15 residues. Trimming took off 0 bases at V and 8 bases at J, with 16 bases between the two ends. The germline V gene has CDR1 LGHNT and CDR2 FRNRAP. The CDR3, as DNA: TGTGCTAGTGGTTTGGTACTGGCAGACCCCCGGGGCTACACCTTC. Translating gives CASGLVLADPRGYTF.

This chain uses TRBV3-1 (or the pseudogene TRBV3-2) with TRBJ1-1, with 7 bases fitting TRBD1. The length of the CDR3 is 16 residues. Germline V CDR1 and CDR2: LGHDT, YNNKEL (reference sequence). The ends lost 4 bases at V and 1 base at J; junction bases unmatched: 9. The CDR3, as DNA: TGTGCCAGCAGCCCGCGACAGGGTTTTAAGAACACTGAAGCTTTCTTT. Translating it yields CASSPRQGFKNTEAFF.

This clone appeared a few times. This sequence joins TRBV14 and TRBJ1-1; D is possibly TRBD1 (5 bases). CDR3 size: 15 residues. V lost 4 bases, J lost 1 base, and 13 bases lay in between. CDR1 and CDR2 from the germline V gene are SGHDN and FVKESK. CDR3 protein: CASSPSGTANTEAFF. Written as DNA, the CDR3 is TGTGCCAGCAGCCCCTCCGGGACGGCGAACACTGAAGCTTTCTTT.

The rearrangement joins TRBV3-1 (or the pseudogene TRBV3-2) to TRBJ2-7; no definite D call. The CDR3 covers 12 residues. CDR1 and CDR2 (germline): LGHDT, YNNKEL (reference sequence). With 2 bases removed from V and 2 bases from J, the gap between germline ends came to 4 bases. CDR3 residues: CASSQTTYEQYF. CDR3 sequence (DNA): TGTGCCAGCAGCCAAACCACCTACGAGCAGTACTTC.

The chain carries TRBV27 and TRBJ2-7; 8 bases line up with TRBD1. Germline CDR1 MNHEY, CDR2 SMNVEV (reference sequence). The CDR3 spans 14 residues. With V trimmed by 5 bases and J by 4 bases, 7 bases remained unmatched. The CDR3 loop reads CASSDRGGTYEQYF. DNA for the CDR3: TGTGCCAGCAGTGACAGGGGTGGGACTTACGAGCAGTACTTC.

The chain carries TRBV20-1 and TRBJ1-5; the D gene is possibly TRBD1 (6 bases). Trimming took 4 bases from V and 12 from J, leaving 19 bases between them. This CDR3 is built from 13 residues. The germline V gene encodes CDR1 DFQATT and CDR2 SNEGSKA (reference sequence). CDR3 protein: CSANDAGDGGQHF. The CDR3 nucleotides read TGCAGTGCTAATGACGCAGGGGATGGGGGCCAGCATTTT.